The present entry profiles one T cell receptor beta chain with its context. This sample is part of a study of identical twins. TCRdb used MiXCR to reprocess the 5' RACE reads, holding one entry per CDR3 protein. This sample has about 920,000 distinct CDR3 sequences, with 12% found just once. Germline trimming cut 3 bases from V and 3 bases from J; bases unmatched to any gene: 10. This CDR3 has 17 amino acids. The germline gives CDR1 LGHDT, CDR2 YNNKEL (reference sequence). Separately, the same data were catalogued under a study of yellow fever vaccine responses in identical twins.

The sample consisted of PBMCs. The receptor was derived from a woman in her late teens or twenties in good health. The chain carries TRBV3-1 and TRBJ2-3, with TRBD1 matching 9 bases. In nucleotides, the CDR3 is TGTGCCAGCAGCCATACCTATCGACAGGGGGGGACAGATACGCAGTATTTT. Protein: CASSHTYRQGGTDTQYF.